This record concerns one T cell receptor (beta chain) sequence. The record originates from a study of OX40 agonist ivuxolimab in advanced cancers. Background on the study: A diagnosis of hepatocellular carcinoma, melanoma, renal cell or head and neck cancer was present in dose-escalation patients.

Clones were sequenced by immunoSEQ multiplex PCR, and TCRdb holds only the in-frame ones, with some missing. The profile shows under 80,000 clones, 88% of them singletons. The CDR3 loop spans 16 amino acids. With 7 bases clipped from V and 4 bases from J, the junction kept 12 bases outside the gene matches. Germline V gene lookup returns CDR1 SGHVS and CDR2 FQNEAQ. The sequencing here drew on CD4+ or CD8+ T cells sorted from blood, taken in a trial of the OX40 agonist ivuxolimab. The receptor was derived from an adult with an advanced solid tumor such as melanoma, head and neck, liver or kidney cancer. V is TRBV7-8 and J is TRBJ2-7; 11 positions agree with TRBD2. The DNA for the CDR3 is TGTGCCAGCACCATCGAGGGGGGACTAGCGGATTACGAGCAGTACTTC. It codes for CASTIEGGLADYEQYF.